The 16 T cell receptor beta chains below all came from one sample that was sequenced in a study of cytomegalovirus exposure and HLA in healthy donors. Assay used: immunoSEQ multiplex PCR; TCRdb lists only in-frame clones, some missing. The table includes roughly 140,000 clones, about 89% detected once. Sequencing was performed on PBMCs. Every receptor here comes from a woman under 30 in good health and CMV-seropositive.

The CDR3 DNA is TGTGCCAGCAGTTTAGGTCCCAGATACAATGAGCAGTTCTTC. Translation gives CASSLGPRYNEQFF. The chain is built from TRBV27 and TRBJ2-1, with D unresolved. Germline CDR1 MNHEY, CDR2 SMNVEV (reference sequence). The V gene lost 2 bases and the J gene lost 4 bases, with 9 bases spanning the gap. The CDR3 totals 14 residues.

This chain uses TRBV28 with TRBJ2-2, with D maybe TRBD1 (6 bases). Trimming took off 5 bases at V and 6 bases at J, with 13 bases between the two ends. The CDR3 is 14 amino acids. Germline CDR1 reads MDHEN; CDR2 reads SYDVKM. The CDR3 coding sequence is TGTGCCAGCAGTCCCCCTGAGGGGGCCGGGGAGCTGTTTTTT. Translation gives CASSPPEGAGELFF.

In nucleotides, the CDR3 is TGCGCCAGCAGTCTCGCGGGTACCAGCTACAATGAGCAGTTCTTC. Translation: CASSLAGTSYNEQFF. The gene calls are TRBV5-1 and TRBJ2-1; D may be TRBD2 (5 bases). The V end lost 5 bases, the J end lost 3 bases, and 15 bases lay between the germline ends. The CDR3 extends over 15 amino acids. In germline, CDR1 is SGHRS, CDR2 YFSETQ.

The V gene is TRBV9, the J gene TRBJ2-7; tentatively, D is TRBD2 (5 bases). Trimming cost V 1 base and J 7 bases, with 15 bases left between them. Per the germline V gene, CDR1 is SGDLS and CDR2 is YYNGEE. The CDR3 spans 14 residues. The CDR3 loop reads CASSVHPSSGEQYF. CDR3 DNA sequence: TGTGCCAGCAGCGTACATCCTAGCTCGGGAGAGCAGTACTTC.

CDR3 nucleotide sequence: TGTGCCAGCAGCGTAGGGGCGGGGAAAGCCTACGAGCAGTACTTC. This codes for CASSVGAGKAYEQYF. The chain employs TRBV9 and TRBJ2-7; D perhaps matches TRBD2 (6 bases). Germline CDR1 reads SGDLS; CDR2 reads YYNGEE. The V end was cut by 0 bases, the J end by 2 bases, with 12 bases between. There are 15 residues in the CDR3.

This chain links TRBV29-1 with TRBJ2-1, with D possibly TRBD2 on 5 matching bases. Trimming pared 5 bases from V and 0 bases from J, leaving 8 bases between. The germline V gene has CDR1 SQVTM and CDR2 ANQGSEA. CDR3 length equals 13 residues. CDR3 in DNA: TGCAGCGTTAAAGGACTCTCCTACAATGAGCAGTTCTTC. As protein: CSVKGLSYNEQFF.

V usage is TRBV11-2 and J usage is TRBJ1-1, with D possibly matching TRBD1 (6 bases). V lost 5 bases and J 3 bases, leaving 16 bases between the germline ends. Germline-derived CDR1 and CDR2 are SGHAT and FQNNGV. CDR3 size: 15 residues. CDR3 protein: CASSLYRAADTEAFF. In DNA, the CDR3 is TGTGCCAGCAGCCTCTACAGGGCGGCGGACACTGAAGCTTTCTTT.

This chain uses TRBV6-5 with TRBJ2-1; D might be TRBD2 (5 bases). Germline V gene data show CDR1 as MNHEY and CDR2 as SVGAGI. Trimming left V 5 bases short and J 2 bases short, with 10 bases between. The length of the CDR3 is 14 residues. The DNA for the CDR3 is TGTGCCAGCAGTATGGGAGTCCCCTACAATGAGCAGTTCTTC. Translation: CASSMGVPYNEQFF.

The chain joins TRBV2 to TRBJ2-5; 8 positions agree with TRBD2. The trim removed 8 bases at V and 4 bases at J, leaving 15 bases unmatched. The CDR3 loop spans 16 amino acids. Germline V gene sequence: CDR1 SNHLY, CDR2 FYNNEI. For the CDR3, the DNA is TGTGCCAGCGCCCCTTTAGGGCGGGAGGCGCCAGAGACCCAGTACTTC. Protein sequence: CASAPLGREAPETQYF.

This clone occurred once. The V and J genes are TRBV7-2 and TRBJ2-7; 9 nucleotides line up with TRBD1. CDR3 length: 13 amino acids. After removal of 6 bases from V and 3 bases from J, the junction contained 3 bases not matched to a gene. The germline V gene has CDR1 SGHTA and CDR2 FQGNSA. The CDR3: CASSMTGGYEQYF. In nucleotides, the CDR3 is TGTGCCAGCAGTATGACAGGGGGCTACGAGCAGTACTTC.

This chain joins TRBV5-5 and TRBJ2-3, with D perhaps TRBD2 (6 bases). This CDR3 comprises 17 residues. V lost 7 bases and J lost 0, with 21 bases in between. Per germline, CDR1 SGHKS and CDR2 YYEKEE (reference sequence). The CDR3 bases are TGTGCCAGCGTCCTCTTTAGCGGCAGCCTAAGCACAGATACGCAGTATTTT. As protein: CASVLFSGSLSTDTQYF.

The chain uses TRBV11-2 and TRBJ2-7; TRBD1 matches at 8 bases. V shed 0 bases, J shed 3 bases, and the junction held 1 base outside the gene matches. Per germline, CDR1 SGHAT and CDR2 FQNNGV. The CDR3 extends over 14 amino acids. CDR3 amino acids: CASSLEDRGYEQYF. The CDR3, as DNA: TGTGCCAGCAGCTTAGAAGACAGGGGCTACGAGCAGTACTTC.

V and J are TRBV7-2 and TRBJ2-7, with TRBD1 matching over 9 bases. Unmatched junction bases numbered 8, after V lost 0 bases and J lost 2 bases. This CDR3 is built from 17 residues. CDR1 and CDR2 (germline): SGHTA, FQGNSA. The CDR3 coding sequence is TGTGCCAGCAGCTTAGCGGGACAGGGTACCTCCACCTACGAGCAGTACTTC. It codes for CASSLAGQGTSTYEQYF.

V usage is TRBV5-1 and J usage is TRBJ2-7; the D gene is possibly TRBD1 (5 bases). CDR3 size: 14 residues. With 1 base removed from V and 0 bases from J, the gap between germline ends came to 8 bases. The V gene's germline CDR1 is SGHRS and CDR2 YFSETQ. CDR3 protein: CASSLQGSSYEQYF. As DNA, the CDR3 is TGCGCCAGCAGCTTGCAGGGTAGCTCCTACGAGCAGTACTTC.

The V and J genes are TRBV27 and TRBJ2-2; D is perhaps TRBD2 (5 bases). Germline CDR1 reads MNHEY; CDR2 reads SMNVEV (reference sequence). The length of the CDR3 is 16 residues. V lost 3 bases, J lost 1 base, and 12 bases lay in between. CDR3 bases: TGTGCCAGCAGTTTCTCGGTCGGAGGGAACACCGGGGAGCTGTTTTTT. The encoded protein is CASSFSVGGNTGELFF.

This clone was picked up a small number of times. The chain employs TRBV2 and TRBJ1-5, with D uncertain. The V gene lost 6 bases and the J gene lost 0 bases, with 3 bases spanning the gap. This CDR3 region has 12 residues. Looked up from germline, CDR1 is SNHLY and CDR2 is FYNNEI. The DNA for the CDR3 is TGTGCCAGCAGATATAGCAATCAGCCCCAGCATTTT. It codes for CASRYSNQPQHF.